Below, 9 T cell receptor beta chains from the same sample are listed, as sequenced in a study of T cells in Graves' hyperthyroidism and ophthalmopathy. Amplification of TCR beta CDR3 regions used RNA as the template. An initial round of RT-PCR targeting the TCR CDR3 relied on the HTBI primer set. TCRdb reanalysed the multiplex PCR reads using MiXCR and keeps one entry per CDR3 protein. This sample has under 450,000 distinct CDR3 sequences; around 16% occur once, and the top ten carry roughly an eighth. Sequenced: blood. These receptors were obtained from a woman aged 18-29 years with Graves' hyperthyroidism.

For this clonotype: Sequence at one end of the junction differs from germline and may be a read error. This rearrangement joins TRBV6-2 or TRBV6-3 to TRBJ2-7; maybe TRBD1 (6 bases). CDR3 length: 14 residues. Germline V gene lookup returns CDR1 MNHEY and CDR2 SVGEGT. This CDR3 reads CASIPGGGSCEQYF. The DNA of the CDR3 is TGTGCCAGCATCCCCGGTGGGGGCTCCTGCGAGCAGTACTTC.

Ten or more counts support this clonotype. The rearrangement links TRBV27 to TRBJ2-7, with D possibly being TRBD1 (6 bases). The CDR3 has 13 amino acids. Germline loops: CDR1 MNHEY, CDR2 SMNVEV (reference sequence). Trimming removed 8 bases from V and 7 bases from J, with 18 bases in between. CDR3 protein: CASARNRVWEQYF. In DNA form, the CDR3 reads TGTGCCAGCGCACGAAACAGGGTGTGGGAGCAGTACTTC.

The sample holds many counts of this clonotype. The J gene is TRBJ2-7, the V gene TRBV20-1; TRBD2 agrees at 13 bases. This CDR3 region has 15 residues. From germline, CDR1 is DFQATT and CDR2 SNEGSKA (reference sequence). V shed 3 bases, J shed 7 bases, and the junction held 9 bases outside the gene matches. CDR3 DNA sequence: TGCAGTGCTAGGACCGGGACTAGCGGGGCTTCGGAGCAGTACTTC. This translates into CSARTGTSGASEQYF.

This clonotype showed up many times. The chain couples TRBV29-1 to TRBJ2-3, with 10 bases aligning to TRBD1. The junction had 9 bases not matched to a gene; V was cut back by 3 bases and J by 3 bases. Germline V gene sequence: CDR1 SQVTM, CDR2 ANQGSEA. The CDR3 consists of 16 residues. In DNA form, the CDR3 reads TGCAGCGTTGAGGCTCCGGGACAGGGGCCAACAGATACGCAGTATTTT. Its translation is CSVEAPGQGPTDTQYF.

V and J are TRBV7-2 and TRBJ2-1; TRBD2 aligns across 12 bases. The CDR3 covers 15 residues. Trimming at V came to 7 bases and at J to 5 bases, leaving 6 bases not matched to a gene. Germline CDR1 SGHTA, CDR2 FQGNSA. The CDR3 DNA reads TGTGCCAGCACCCCGACTAGCGGGGGACACAATGAGCAGTTCTTC. Residues: CASTPTSGGHNEQFF.

The sample holds many counts of this clonotype. This chain joins TRBV27 and TRBJ2-1, with D maybe TRBD2 (6 bases). V lost 2 bases and J lost 2, with 16 bases in between. Germline CDR1 and CDR2: MNHEY and SMNVEV (reference sequence). The CDR3 contains 17 residues. The CDR3 protein is CASSLVLGGGTYNEQFF. CDR3 DNA sequence: TGTGCCAGCAGTTTAGTTCTTGGGGGAGGAACCTACAATGAGCAGTTCTTC.

Only a few counts were recorded for this clonotype. V is TRBV19 and J is TRBJ1-2, with D unresolved. The CDR3 contains 14 residues. The V end was cut by 3 bases, the J end by 4 bases, with 12 bases between. CDR1 is LNHDA and CDR2 is SQIVND in the germline V gene (reference sequence). As DNA, the CDR3 is TGTGCCAGTAGTATTGATGCCAGCTTCTATGGCTACACCTTC. Translation gives CASSIDASFYGYTF. The full variable domain, rest sourced from reference TRBV19 and TRBJ1-2, is DGGITQSPKYLFRKEGQNVTLSCEQNLNHDAMYWYRQDPGQGLRLIYYSQIVNDFQKGDIAEGYSVSREKKESFPLTVTSAQKNPTAFYLCASSIDASFYGYTFGSGTRLTVV.

This clonotype has only one observation. This chain joins TRBV12-5 and TRBJ2-1; D is uncertain. The CDR3 covers 13 residues. Trimming left V 1 base short and J 5 bases short, with 6 bases between. Germline CDR1 LGHNT, CDR2 FRNRAP. The CDR3 protein is CASGLGQNNEQFF. The CDR3 nucleotides read TGTGCTAGTGGTTTGGGACAAAACAATGAGCAGTTCTTC.

Many counts were recorded for this clonotype. The rearrangement joins TRBV12-3 or TRBV12-4 to TRBJ2-3; no reliable D call. The CDR3 totals 15 residues. With 2 bases removed from V and 1 base from J, the gap between germline ends came to 10 bases. The CDR3 DNA sequence: TGTGCCAGCAGTTTAAGGCAGGTTGGCACAGATACGCAGTATTTT. Translation: CASSLRQVGTDTQYF.